One and the same sample provided the 23 T cell receptor beta chains below, sequenced in a study of T cell changes during pregnancy in multiple sclerosis. Libraries were prepared by immunoSEQ multiplex PCR; TCRdb keeps only in-frame clonotypes and omits some of them. The profile shows approximately 53,000 clones, approximately 92% of them singletons. The sequenced sample was CD4+ T cells from peripheral blood mononuclear cells, obtained in the third trimester of pregnancy. The source is a female donor with multiple sclerosis, enrolled in a pregnancy study.

The rearrangement joins TRBV25-1 to TRBJ1-5, with no clear D. The V gene lost 7 bases and the J gene lost 0 bases, with 7 bases spanning the gap. Germline-derived CDR1 and CDR2 are MGHDK and SYGVNS. The CDR3 contains 13 residues. The CDR3 DNA follows: TGTGCCAGCACAGGTAATAGCAATCAGCCCCAGCATTTT. Protein sequence: CASTGNSNQPQHF. Full variable domain (remainder filled in from reference TRBV25-1 and TRBJ1-5): EADIYQTPRYLVIGTGKKITLECSQTMGHDKMYWYQQDPGMELHLIHYSYGVNSTEKGDLSSESTVSRIRTEHFPLTLESARPSHTSQYLCASTGNSNQPQHFGDGTRLSIL.

The rearrangement links TRBV6-4 to TRBJ2-2; 8 bases line up with TRBD1. The length of the CDR3 is 15 residues. J gave up 7 bases and V 0 bases, and 4 bases lay outside the gene matches. Germline CDR1 is MRHNA and CDR2 is SNTAGT. The CDR3 DNA reads TGTGCCAGCAGTGACTCCGCAGGGGGCCACGGGGAGCTGTTTTTT. Protein: CASSDSAGGHGELFF.

The V and J genes are TRBV6-5 and TRBJ1-5, with TRBD1 identical over 9 bases. Germline CDR1 and CDR2: MNHEY and SVGAGI. The CDR3 spans 15 residues. After removal of 5 bases from V and 5 bases from J, the junction contained 7 bases not matched to a gene. The CDR3 region has the DNA TGTGCCAGCAGTCCTAACAGGGGGCTGGATCAGCCCCAGCATTTT. Protein product: CASSPNRGLDQPQHF.

The chain links TRBV5-6 to TRBJ2-2; D possibly corresponds to TRBD2 (5 bases). This CDR3 spans 18 amino acids. V lost 4 bases, J lost 4 bases, and 23 bases lay in between. Germline V CDR1 and CDR2: SGHDT, YYEEEE. The CDR3 sequence is CASSEFGLLPSSTGELFF. In nucleotides, the CDR3 is TGTGCCAGCAGCGAATTTGGACTCCTCCCCTCCTCCACCGGGGAGCTGTTTTTT.

J is TRBJ1-4 and V is TRBV5-4; D is perhaps TRBD1 (6 bases). The V gene's germline CDR1 is SGHNT and CDR2 YYREEE (reference sequence). The CDR3 contains 17 residues. Deletions cut 3 bases from V and 8 bases from J, with 23 bases between. CDR3 residues: CASSWNPTGSAEEKLFF. In DNA form, the CDR3 reads TGTGCCAGCAGCTGGAATCCGACAGGTTCTGCGGAAGAAAAACTGTTTTTT.

This clone was seen a single time. The genes are TRBV18 and TRBJ2-1, with 15 positions matching TRBD2. This CDR3 contains 17 residues. CDR1 KGHSH and CDR2 LQKENI come from the germline V gene. V shed 4 bases and J 7 bases; nucleotides not matched to a gene: 8. CDR3 protein: CASSQGGLAGGQNEQFF. As DNA, the CDR3 is TGTGCCAGCTCACAAGGGGGACTAGCGGGGGGACAGAATGAGCAGTTCTTC.

This chain links TRBV27 with TRBJ1-2; 7 bases align to TRBD1. Per germline, CDR1 MNHEY and CDR2 SMNVEV (reference sequence). The CDR3 consists of 15 residues. Trimming cost V 6 bases and J 5 bases; bases outside gene matches: 12. CDR3 residues: CASRRLGTEIYGYTF. The CDR3 region has the DNA TGTGCCAGCAGACGCCTTGGGACAGAGATTTATGGCTACACCTTC.

The V call is TRBV6-5, the J call TRBJ1-1; 7 nucleotides align to TRBD1. Trimming at V came to 4 bases and at J to 2 bases, leaving 4 bases not matched to a gene. The CDR3 consists of 14 residues. The germline V gene has CDR1 MNHEY and CDR2 SVGAGI. Here the CDR3 DNA reads TGTGCCAGCAGTTCGCGACAGGGAAACACTGAAGCTTTCTTT. This gives the protein CASSSRQGNTEAFF.

This sequence joins TRBV7-2 and TRBJ2-6; 8 positions agree with TRBD1. The CDR3 contains 16 residues. With V trimmed by 3 bases and J by 2 bases, 3 bases remained unmatched. Germline CDR1 is SGHTA and CDR2 is FQGNSA. CDR3 region: CASSLATGAGANVLTF. The CDR3 DNA follows: TGTGCCAGCAGCTTGGCGACAGGGGCTGGGGCCAACGTCCTGACTTTC.

This chain joins TRBV7-9 and TRBJ2-2, with 9 bases matching TRBD1. CDR3 length: 15 amino acids. Per the germline V gene, CDR1 is SEHNR and CDR2 is FQNEAQ (reference sequence). Trimming removed 5 bases from V and 7 bases from J; junction bases left unmatched: 8. The CDR3 region has the DNA TGTGCCAGCAGCCCTCGGACAGGGGAAATCGGGGAGCTGTTTTTT. It specifies CASSPRTGEIGELFF.

This clone appeared once. The rearrangement joins TRBV18 to TRBJ2-3, with D perhaps TRBD2 (7 bases). V shed 3 bases and J shed 7 bases, with 17 bases lying between them. The CDR3 totals 15 residues. From germline, CDR1 is KGHSH and CDR2 LQKENI. This chain's CDR3 is CASSPGGRGINTQYF. CDR3 sequence (DNA): TGTGCCAGCTCACCGGGGGGGCGCGGTATTAATACGCAGTATTTT.

In this sample, this clone turned up once. The chain employs TRBV10-3 and TRBJ1-1, with 8 bases matching TRBD1. Per germline, CDR1 ENHRY and CDR2 SYGVKD. The V gene end was trimmed by 0 bases and the J gene end by 4 bases; junction bases not matched to a gene: 7. The length of the CDR3 is 16 residues. The CDR3 protein is CAISESQGAIGTEAFF. CDR3 coding DNA: TGTGCCATCAGTGAGTCGCAGGGGGCGATCGGCACTGAAGCTTTCTTT.

V usage is TRBV6-6 and J usage is TRBJ1-1, with 8 bases that match TRBD1. CDR3 length: 14 amino acids. Germline V lookup: CDR1 MNHNY, CDR2 SVGAGI (reference sequence). After removal of 5 bases from V and 11 bases from J, the junction contained 13 bases not matched to a gene. The CDR3 here is CASSRPGGLRVAFF. CDR3 DNA: TGTGCCAGCAGTAGACCAGGGGGCTTAAGGGTGGCTTTCTTT.

The chain is built from TRBV6-1 and TRBJ2-7; TRBD1 is a possible D gene (6 bases). The CDR3 runs 16 residues. Germline V gene sequence: CDR1 MNHNS, CDR2 SASEGT. V lost 2 bases and J 0 bases, leaving 14 bases between the germline ends. As DNA, the CDR3 is TGTGCCAGCAGTGAATCCGACAGGATAAGCTCCTACGAGCAGTACTTC. Translation gives CASSESDRISSYEQYF.

The genes are TRBV19 and TRBJ1-2; 10 positions agree with TRBD1. The CDR3 is 15 amino acids. V was clipped by 4 bases and J by 4 bases; unmatched bases: 6. The germline CDR1 and CDR2 sequences are LNHDA and SQIVND (reference sequence). CDR3 coding DNA: TGTGCCAGTAGTAGATTAGACAGGGGGCTCTATGGCTACACCTTC. Residues: CASSRLDRGLYGYTF.

The chain combines TRBV5-1 with TRBJ2-5; 9 bases are shared with TRBD1. Germline values: CDR1 SGHRS, CDR2 YFSETQ. J lost 3 bases, V lost 3 bases, and 3 bases had no gene match. This CDR3 comprises 14 residues. The CDR3 DNA reads as TGCGCCAGCAGCTGGGGGGACAGGGAAGAGACCCAGTACTTC. It is translated as CASSWGDREETQYF.

The chain combines TRBV7-8 with TRBJ2-7, with a weak D call TRBD1 (5 bases). The ends were cut back, 1 base at V and 6 bases at J, with 7 bases in the middle. Germline V lookup: CDR1 SGHVS, CDR2 FQNEAQ. The CDR3 has 12 amino acids. CDR3 sequence: CASSLEGVEQYF. The CDR3 nucleotides read TGTGCCAGCAGCTTAGAAGGGGTCGAGCAGTACTTC.

J is TRBJ2-3 and V is TRBV25-1; D is ambiguous. V dropped 8 bases and J dropped 2 bases, with 11 bases sitting between them. Germline CDR1 is MGHDK and CDR2 is SYGVNS. There are 13 residues in the CDR3. DNA for the CDR3: TGTGCCAGCTCTCCCGGAGTCACAGATACGCAGTATTTT. Encoded protein: CASSPGVTDTQYF.

The chain has TRBV2 and TRBJ2-7; 10 bases map to TRBD2. CDR3 length equals 15 residues. Germline CDR1 is SNHLY and CDR2 is FYNNEI. V was pared by 7 bases and J by 2 bases, with 8 bases of the junction left unmatched. This CDR3 reads CASTLQRGGPYEQYF. CDR3 coding DNA: TGTGCCAGCACCCTACAGCGGGGGGGTCCCTACGAGCAGTACTTC.

This clone was recorded only once. The chain employs TRBV6-5 and TRBJ2-2, with D possibly TRBD2 on 7 matching bases. In germline, CDR1 is MNHEY, CDR2 SVGAGI. Trimming left V 2 bases short and J 4 bases short, with 11 bases between. This CDR3 contains 15 residues. The CDR3 DNA reads as TGTGCCAGCAGTTACGAGGGAGGGGGCACCGGGGAGCTGTTTTTT. Protein product: CASSYEGGGTGELFF.

The J gene is TRBJ1-1, the V gene TRBV10-3; 8 positions match TRBD1. Germline CDR1 reads ENHRY; CDR2 reads SYGVKD. CDR3 size: 14 residues. V lost 11 bases to trimming and J lost 1 base; unmatched junction nucleotides: 9. In DNA, the CDR3 is TGTGCCGTCGGGACAGGCGGGGAGAACACTGAAGCTTTCTTT. Translating it yields CAVGTGGENTEAFF.

Points on this clone: In the same sample, other DNA sequences code for this CDR3. V is TRBV9 and J is TRBJ1-5, with 7 bases identical to TRBD1. This CDR3 has 14 residues. CDR1 is SGDLS and CDR2 is YYNGEE in the germline V gene. V shed 2 bases and J 2 bases; nucleotides not matched to a gene: 1. CDR3 in amino acids: CASSVTGGNQPQHF. In nucleotides, the CDR3 is TGTGCCAGCAGCGTTACAGGGGGCAATCAGCCCCAGCATTTT.

This chain uses TRBV6-6 with TRBJ2-5; no definite D call. CDR3 length: 14 residues. The V and J ends lost 5 bases and 1 base respectively, with 11 bases between them. From germline, CDR1 is MNHNY and CDR2 SVGAGI (reference sequence). Here the CDR3 DNA reads TGTGCCAGCAGTGACCGGGTCGGCCAAGAGACCCAGTACTTC. Protein product: CASSDRVGQETQYF.